The subject of this entry is one T cell receptor (beta chain). Germline V gene lookup returns CDR1 SGHRS and CDR2 YFSETQ. The CDR3 is 14 residues long. The germline V and J ends were trimmed by 3 bases and 0 bases, with 8 bases remaining between them. This table comes from immunoSEQ multiplex PCR, and its TCRdb copy is limited to in-frame clones, with some not included. The sample holds over 50,000 clones; roughly nine tenths are singletons and the top ten take 0.38%. The data are from a study of T cell changes during pregnancy in multiple sclerosis. The J gene is TRBJ2-3, the V gene TRBV5-1; D may be TRBD2 (6 bases). This clonotype was obtained from a female donor with multiple sclerosis, enrolled in a pregnancy study. Sequencing was performed on CD4+ T cells from peripheral blood mononuclear cells, taken in the third trimester of pregnancy. The CDR3 sequence: CASSSGTSTDTQYF. The DNA for the CDR3 is TGCGCCAGCAGCTCGGGGACTAGCACAGATACGCAGTATTTT.